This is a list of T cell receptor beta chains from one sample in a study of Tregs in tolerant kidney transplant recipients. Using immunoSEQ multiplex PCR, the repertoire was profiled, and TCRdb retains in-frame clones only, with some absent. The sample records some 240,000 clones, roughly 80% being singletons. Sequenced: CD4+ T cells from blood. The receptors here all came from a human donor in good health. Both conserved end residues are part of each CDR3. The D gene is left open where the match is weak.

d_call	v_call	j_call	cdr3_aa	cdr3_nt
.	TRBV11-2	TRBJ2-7	CASSLESGISSYEQYF	TGTGCCAGCAGCTTAGAGTCTGGTATAAGCTCCTACGAGCAGTACTTC
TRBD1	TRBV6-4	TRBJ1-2	CASSEGQGFGYGYTF	TGTGCCAGCAGTGAAGGACAGGGCTTCGGCTATGGCTACACCTTC
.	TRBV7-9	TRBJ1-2	CASSLGSGGRNYGYTF	TGTGCCAGCAGCTTAGGGTCGGGGGGCCGGAACTATGGCTACACCTTC
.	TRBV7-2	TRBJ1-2	CASSFARASETTF	TGTGCCAGCAGCTTTGCCAGGGCTTCGGAGACAACCTTC
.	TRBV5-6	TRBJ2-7	CASSLEGRGEQYF	TGTGCCAGCAGCTTGGAAGGGAGGGGGGAGCAGTACTTC
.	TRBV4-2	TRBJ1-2	CASSQDWSPNSNYGYTF	TGTGCCAGCAGCCAAGATTGGTCCCCCAACTCTAACTATGGCTACACCTTC
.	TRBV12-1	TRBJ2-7	CASSLGTSGPNYEQYF	TGTGCCAGCAGCTTGGGGACTAGCGGGCCTAACTACGAGCAGTACTTC
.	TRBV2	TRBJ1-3	CASSEDRVTIYF	TGTGCCAGCAGTGAAGACAGGGTTACCATATATTTT
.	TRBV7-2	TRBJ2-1	CASSLRLAGGDEQFF	TGTGCCAGCAGCTTAAGACTAGCCGGGGGCGATGAGCAGTTCTTC
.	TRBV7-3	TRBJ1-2	CASSPRGTIKDYGYTF	TGTGCCAGCAGCCCACGGGGGACTATAAAGGACTATGGCTACACCTTC
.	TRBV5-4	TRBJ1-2	CASSLDPRPYYGYTF	TGTGCCAGCAGCCTAGACCCACGTCCCTATTATGGCTACACCTTC
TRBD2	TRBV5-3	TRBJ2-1	CARRPRTSGSVDNEQFF	TGTGCCAGAAGACCCCGGACTAGCGGGAGTGTAGACAATGAGCAGTTCTTC
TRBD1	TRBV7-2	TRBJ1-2	CASSSSGGGGYTF	TGTGCCAGCAGCTCTTCAGGGGGCGGAGGCTACACCTTC
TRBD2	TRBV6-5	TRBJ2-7	CASSYAPGGLGEQYF	TGTGCCAGCAGTTACGCCCCGGGGGGACTGGGCGAGCAGTACTTC